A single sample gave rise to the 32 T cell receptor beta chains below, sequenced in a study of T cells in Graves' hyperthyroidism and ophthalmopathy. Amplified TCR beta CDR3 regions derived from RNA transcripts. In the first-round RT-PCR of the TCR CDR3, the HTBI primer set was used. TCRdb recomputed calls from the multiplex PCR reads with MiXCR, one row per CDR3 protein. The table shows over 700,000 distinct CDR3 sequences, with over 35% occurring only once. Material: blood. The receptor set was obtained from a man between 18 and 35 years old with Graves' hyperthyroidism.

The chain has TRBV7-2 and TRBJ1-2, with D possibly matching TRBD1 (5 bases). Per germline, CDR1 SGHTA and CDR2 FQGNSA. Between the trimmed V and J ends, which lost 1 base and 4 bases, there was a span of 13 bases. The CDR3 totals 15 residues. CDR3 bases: TGTGCCAGCAGCTTAGACTCCGGGGACCGCTATGGCTACACCTTC. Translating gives CASSLDSGDRYGYTF.

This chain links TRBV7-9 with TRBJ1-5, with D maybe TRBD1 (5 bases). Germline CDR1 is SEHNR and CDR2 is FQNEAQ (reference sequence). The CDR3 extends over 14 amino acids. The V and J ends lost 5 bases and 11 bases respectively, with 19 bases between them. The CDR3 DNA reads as TGTGCCAGCAGCCCAGGGACCTACCAAGAGACCCAGCATTTT. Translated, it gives CASSPGTYQETQHF.

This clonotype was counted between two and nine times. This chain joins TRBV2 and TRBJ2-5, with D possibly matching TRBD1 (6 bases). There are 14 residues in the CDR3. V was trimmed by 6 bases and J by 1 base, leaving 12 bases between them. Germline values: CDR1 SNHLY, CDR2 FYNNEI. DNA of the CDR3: TGTGCCAGCAGAGCGACAGGCCCCCAAGAGACCCAGTACTTC. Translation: CASRATGPQETQYF.

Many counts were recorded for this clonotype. The DNA of the CDR3 is TGTGCCAGCAGCTTGGCAGGGGCGCGATACGAGCAGTACTTC. Its translation: CASSLAGARYEQYF. The chain employs TRBV10-3 and TRBJ2-7; D perhaps matches TRBD1 (6 bases). CDR3 length: 14 residues. The V gene lost 10 bases and the J gene lost 4 bases, with 20 bases spanning the gap. From germline, CDR1 is ENHRY and CDR2 SYGVKD.

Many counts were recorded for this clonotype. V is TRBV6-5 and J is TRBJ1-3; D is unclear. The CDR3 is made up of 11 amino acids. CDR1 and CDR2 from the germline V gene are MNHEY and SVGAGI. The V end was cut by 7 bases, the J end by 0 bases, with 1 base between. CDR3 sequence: CASTSGNTIYF. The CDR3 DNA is TGTGCCAGCACCTCTGGAAACACCATATATTTT.

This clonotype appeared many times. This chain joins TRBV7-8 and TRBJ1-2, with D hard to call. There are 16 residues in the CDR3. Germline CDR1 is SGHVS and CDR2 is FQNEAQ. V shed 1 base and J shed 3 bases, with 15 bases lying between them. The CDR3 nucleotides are TGTGCCAGCAGCTTAGTGAGGGATGCGGGGTACTATGGCTACACCTTC. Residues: CASSLVRDAGYYGYTF.

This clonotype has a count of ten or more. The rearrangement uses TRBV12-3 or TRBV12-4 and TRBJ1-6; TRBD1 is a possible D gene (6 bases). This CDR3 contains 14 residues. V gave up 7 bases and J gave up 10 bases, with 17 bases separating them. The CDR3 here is CASTSTGLGSPLHF. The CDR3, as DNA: TGTGCCAGCACCTCGACAGGCTTGGGGTCACCCCTCCACTTT.

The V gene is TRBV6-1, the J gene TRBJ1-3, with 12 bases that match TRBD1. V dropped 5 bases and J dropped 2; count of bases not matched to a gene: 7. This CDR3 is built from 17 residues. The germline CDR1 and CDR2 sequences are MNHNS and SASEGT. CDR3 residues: CASSIRDRGLAGNTIYF. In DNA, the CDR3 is TGTGCCAGCAGTATTCGGGACAGGGGGCTAGCTGGAAACACCATATATTTT.

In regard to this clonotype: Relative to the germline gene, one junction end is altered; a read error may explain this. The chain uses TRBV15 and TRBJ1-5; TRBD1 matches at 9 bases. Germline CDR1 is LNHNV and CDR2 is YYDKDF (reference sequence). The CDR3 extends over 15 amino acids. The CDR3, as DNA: TGTGCCACCAGCAGAACGACAGGGGGTTATCAGTCCCAGCATTTT. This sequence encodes CATSRTTGGYQSQHF.

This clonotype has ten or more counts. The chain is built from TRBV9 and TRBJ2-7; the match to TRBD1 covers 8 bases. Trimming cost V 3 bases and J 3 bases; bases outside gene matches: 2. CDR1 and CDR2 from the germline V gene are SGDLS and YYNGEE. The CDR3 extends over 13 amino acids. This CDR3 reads CASSATGDYEQYF. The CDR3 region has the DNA TGTGCCAGCAGCGCGACAGGGGACTACGAGCAGTACTTC.

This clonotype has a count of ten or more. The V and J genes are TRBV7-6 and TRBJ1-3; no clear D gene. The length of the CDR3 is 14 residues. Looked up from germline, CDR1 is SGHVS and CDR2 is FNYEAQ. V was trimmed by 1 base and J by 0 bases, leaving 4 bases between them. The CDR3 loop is CASSLDDSGNTIYF. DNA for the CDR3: TGTGCCAGCAGCTTAGATGACTCTGGAAACACCATATATTTT. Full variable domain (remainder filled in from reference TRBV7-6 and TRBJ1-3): GAGVSQSPRYKVTKRGQDVALRCDPISGHVSLYWYRQALGQGPEFLTYFNYEAQQDKSGLPNDRFSAERPEGSISTLTIQRTEQRDSAMYRCASSLDDSGNTIYFGEGSWLTVV.

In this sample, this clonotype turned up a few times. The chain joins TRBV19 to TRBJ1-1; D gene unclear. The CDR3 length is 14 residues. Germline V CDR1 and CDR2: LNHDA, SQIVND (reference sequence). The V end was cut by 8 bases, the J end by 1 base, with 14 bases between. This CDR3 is CASLRIGTNTEAFF. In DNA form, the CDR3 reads TGTGCCAGTTTGCGGATAGGTACGAACACTGAAGCTTTCTTT.

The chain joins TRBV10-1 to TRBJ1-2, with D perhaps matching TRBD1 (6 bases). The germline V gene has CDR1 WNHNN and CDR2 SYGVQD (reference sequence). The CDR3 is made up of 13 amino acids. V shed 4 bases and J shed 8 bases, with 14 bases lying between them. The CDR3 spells CASSGAAGVGYTF. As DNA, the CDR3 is TGCGCCAGCAGTGGGGCGGCAGGGGTCGGCTACACCTTC.

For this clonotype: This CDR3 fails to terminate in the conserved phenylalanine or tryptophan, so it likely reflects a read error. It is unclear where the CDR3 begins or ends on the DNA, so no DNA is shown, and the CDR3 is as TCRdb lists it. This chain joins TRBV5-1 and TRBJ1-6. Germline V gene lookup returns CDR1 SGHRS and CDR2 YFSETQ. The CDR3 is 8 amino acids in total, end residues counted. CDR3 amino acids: CASSLAVT.

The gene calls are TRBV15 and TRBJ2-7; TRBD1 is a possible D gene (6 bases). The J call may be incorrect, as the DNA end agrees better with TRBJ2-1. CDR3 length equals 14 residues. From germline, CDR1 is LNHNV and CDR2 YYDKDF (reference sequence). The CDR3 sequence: CATSRKGQYNEQFF. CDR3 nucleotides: TGTGCCACCAGCAGAAAAGGACAGTACAATGAGCAGTTCTTC.

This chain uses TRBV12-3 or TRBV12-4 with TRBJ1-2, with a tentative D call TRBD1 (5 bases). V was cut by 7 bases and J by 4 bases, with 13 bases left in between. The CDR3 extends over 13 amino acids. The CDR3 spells CASTSDILYGYTF. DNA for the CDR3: TGTGCCAGCACCTCGGACATTCTCTATGGCTACACCTTC.

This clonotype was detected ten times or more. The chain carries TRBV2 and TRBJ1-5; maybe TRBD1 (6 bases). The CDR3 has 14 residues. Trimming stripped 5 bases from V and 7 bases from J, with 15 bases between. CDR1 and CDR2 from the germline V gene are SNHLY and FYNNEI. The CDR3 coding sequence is TGTGCCAGCAGTCGTGGACAGCCTGGACAGCCCCAGCATTTT. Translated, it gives CASSRGQPGQPQHF.

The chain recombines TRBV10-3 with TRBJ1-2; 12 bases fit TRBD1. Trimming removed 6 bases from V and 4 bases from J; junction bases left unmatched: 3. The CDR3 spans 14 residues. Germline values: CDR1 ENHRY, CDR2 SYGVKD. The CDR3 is CAIRGTGGTYGYTF. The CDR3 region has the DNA TGTGCCATCAGAGGGACAGGGGGCACCTATGGCTACACCTTC.

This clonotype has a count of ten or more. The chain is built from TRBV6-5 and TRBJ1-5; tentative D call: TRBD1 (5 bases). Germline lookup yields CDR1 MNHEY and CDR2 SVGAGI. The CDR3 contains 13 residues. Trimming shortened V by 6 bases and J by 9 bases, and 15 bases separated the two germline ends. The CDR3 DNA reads TGTGCCAGCAGACCCGGGGCACGCATGCCCCAGCATTTT. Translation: CASRPGARMPQHF.

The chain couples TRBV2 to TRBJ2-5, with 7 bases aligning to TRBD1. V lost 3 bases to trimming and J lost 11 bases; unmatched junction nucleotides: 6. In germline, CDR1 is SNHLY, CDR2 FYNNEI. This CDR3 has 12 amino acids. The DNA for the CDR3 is TGTGCCAGCAGTGAGGGCAGGGGGAATCAGTACTTC. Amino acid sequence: CASSEGRGNQYF.

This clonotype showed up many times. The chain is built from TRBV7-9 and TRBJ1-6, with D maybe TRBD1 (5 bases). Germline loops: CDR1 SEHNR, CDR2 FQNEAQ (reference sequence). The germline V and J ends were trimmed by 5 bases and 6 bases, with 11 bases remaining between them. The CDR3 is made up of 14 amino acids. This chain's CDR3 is CASSPGPLNSPLHF. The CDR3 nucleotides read TGTGCCAGCAGCCCGGGACCGCTTAATTCACCCCTCCACTTT.

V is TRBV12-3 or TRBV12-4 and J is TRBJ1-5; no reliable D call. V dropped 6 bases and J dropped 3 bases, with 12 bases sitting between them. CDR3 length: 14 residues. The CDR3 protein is CASSRGGFNQPQHF. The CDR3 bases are TGTGCCAGCAGCCGAGGAGGATTCAATCAGCCCCAGCATTTT.

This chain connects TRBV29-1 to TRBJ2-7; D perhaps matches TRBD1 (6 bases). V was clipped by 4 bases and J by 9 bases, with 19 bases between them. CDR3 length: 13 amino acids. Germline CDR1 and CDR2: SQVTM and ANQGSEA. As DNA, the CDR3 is TGCAGCGTTGGACAGGTTCTCACAGATACGCAGTACTTC. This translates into CSVGQVLTDTQYF.

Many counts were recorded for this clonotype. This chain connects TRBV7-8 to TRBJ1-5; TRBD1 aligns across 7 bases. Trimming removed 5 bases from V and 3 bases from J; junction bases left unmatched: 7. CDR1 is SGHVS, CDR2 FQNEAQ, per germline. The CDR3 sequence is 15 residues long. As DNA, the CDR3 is TGTGCCAGCAGCGGTACAGGGGCTCCCAATCAGCCCCAGCATTTT. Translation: CASSGTGAPNQPQHF. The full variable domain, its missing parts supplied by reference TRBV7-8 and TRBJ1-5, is GAGVSQSPRYKVAKRGQDVALRCDPISGHVSLFWYQQALGQGPEFLTYFQNEAQLDKSGLPSDRFFAERPEGSVSTLKIQRTQQEDSAVYLCASSGTGAPNQPQHFGDGTRLSIL.

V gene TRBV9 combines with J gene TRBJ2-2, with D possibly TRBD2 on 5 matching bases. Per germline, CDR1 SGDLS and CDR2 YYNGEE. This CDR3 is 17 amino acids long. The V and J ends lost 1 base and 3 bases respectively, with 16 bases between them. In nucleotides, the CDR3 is TGTGCCAGCAGCGTAACGCGGGCGGTTCTAGACACCGGGGAGCTGTTTTTT. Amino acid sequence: CASSVTRAVLDTGELFF.

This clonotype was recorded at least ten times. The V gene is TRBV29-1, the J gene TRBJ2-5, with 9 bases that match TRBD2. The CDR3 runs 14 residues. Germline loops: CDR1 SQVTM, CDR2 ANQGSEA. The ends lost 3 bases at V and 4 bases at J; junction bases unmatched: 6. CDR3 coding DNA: TGCAGCGTTGACGGCGGGGGGGCGACAGAGACCCAGTACTTC. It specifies CSVDGGGATETQYF.

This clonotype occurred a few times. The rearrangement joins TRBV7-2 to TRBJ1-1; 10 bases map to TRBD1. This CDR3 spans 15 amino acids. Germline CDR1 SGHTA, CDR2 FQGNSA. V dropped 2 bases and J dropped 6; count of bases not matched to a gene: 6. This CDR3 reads CASSLYGQGGPEAFF. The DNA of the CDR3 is TGTGCCAGCAGCTTATATGGACAGGGGGGCCCTGAAGCTTTCTTT.

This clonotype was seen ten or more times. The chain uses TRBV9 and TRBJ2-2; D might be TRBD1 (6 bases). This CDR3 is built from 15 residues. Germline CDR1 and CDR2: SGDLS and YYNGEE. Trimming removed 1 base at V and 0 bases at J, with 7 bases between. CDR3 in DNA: TGTGCCAGCAGCGTACCAGGGGCGAACACCGGGGAGCTGTTTTTT. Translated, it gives CASSVPGANTGELFF.

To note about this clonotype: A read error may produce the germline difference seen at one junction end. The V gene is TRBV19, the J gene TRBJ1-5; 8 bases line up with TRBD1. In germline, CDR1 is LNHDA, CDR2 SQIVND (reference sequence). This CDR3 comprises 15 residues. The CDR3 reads CASAVGDRTNQPHHF. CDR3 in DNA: TGTGCCAGTGCCGTTGGGGACAGGACCAATCAGCCCCATCATTTT.

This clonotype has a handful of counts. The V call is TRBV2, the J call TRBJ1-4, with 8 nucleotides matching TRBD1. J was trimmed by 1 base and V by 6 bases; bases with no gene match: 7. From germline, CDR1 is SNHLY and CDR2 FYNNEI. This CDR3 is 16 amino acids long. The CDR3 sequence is CASRLQGAGTNEKLFF. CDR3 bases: TGTGCCAGCAGACTTCAGGGGGCCGGAACTAATGAAAAACTGTTTTTT.

The CDR3, as DNA: TGCAGCGGGGACAGGGCGGATTCTGAAGCTTTCTTT. Translating gives CSGDRADSEAFF. The rearrangement uses TRBV29-1 and TRBJ1-1, with 9 bases aligning to TRBD1. With 7 bases clipped from V and 6 bases from J, the junction kept 6 bases outside the gene matches. The CDR3 has 12 amino acids. CDR1 is SQVTM, CDR2 ANQGSEA, per germline. The full variable domain, completed using reference TRBV29-1 and TRBJ1-1, is SAVISQKPSRDICQRGTSLTIQCQVDSQVTMMFWYRQQPGQSLTLIATANQGSEATYESGFVIDKFPISRPNLTFSTLTVSNMSPEDSSIYLCSGDRADSEAFFGQGTRLTVV.

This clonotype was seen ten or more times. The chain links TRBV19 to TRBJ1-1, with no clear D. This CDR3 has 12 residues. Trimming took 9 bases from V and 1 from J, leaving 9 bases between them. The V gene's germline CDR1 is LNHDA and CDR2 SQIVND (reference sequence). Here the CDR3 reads CASSRGNTEAFF. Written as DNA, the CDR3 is TGTGCCAGCAGCCGGGGGAACACTGAAGCTTTCTTT.